This T cell receptor (beta chain) derives from a study of shared clonotypes between healthy human individuals (dated by TCRdb to 2020 to 2022). With respect to the entire study: Two women and a few men aged 18 to 49 years were included in the cohort. To estimate repertoire size and how much clonotype sharing occurs between individuals, the study deeply sequenced the blood TCR repertoires of several healthy adults. To increase sequencing depth and limit assay-specific biases, different laboratories used diverse techniques to prepare libraries and sequence TCR repertoires. Leukapheresis yielded between about 0.9 and 9 billion PBMCs per donor. For each donor, CD4 naive and CD4 memory were each run on three plates, CD8 naive on two plates, and CD8 memory on one plate.

V and J are trimmed by 7 bases and 6 bases, and the gene matches miss 22 bases of the junction. From the cysteine through the phenylalanine, the CDR3 covers 18 amino acids. The only DNA kept is the CDR3, 54 bases in frame from the first base. CDR1 and CDR2 are drawn from the germline V gene (reference sequence): GTSNPN, SVGIG. Using the deep immunoSEQ assay, TCR CDR3 regions were amplified from genomic DNA by multiplex PCR. For each cell subset, the extracted genomic DNA was distributed evenly across all wells of several immunoSEQ 96-well plates, and each plate served as one replicate. For sorted subsets, each replicate PCR was loaded with approximately 0.2 ug genomic DNA, equivalent to about 30,000 T cell genomes. The purified libraries were quantified using a Qubit 3.0 fluorometer, sized with a Bioanalyzer 2100, and then quantified again using the KAPA Library Quantification kit. Each immunoSEQ 96-well plate was sequenced on its own single-read 150-cycle Illumina NextSeq 550 flow cell. The authors processed their data as follows. Because the immunoSEQ output included only junctional sequences and no quality scores, the filtering could not be the same as the filtering used for full-length reads. Sequences were annotated with PyIR, a Python wrapper for IgBLAST v1.9, using IMGT germline references to assign V/J genes and CDR3. Reads with weak V/J assignments (E-value above 1e-6), missing CDR3, stop codons, out-of-frame junctions, or ambiguous translated residues were removed. A V3J clonotype was defined by an identical inferred V gene, J gene, and CDR3 amino acid sequence. Percentage overlap between repertoires was calculated by dividing the number of shared unique clonotypes by the size of the smaller repertoire. Three approaches were used to assess repertoire richness: RTK rarefaction, the Chao1 estimator, and Recon v2.1 estimates of unobserved clonotypes. For all TCRbeta clonotypes obtained by the gDNA method from a few donors, generation probabilities were computed with OLGA. As stored in TCRdb, this immuneACCESS dataset retains in-frame rearrangements with V and J assigned. A fraction of the clones does not appear; measured against another copy, unresolved V genes explain less than half of the discrepancy, and the remainder lacks a known reason. That table gives V, J and clone size, and the DNA gave D and trimming. The sample yields about 2.1 million clones; about 93% were counted once. Over 1.5% of the sample comes from the top ten.

Overall study results and their limits: Sharing across four donors was observed for approximately 5% of naive CD4, over 3% of naive CD8, about 2.3% of memory CD4, and about 0.39% of memory CD8 clonotypes. Only blood was sampled, and tissue TCR repertoires likely differ from those in blood. Naive subsets generally had larger estimated clonotype richness than memory subsets. Clonotypes shared by all four sorted-subset donors showed higher generation probabilities than non-shared clonotypes. Pairwise subsampling led to the expectation that sequencing depth would affect the degree of clonotype sharing among donors. Rarefaction of sorted-subset datasets indicated incomplete sequencing despite the large sequencing depth. The genetic and exposure-history diversity represented was limited by the small number of donors.

CD8 naive samples consisted of CD45RO-negative cells that were positively selected for CCR7, yielding a CD45RA+CCR7+ population without TemRA cells. The donors were healthy, HIV-negative adults who had no recently reported acute infections or vaccinations. Only Caucasian adults living in Nashville, Tennessee, USA were represented among the donors. Blood was obtained by leukapheresis, after which PBMCs were separated by Ficoll-Histopaque density gradient centrifugation and cryopreserved in liquid nitrogen vapor phase. Analytical flow cytometry was used to check the purity and quantity of every magnetically sorted T cell population. Genomic DNA was isolated from every sorted fraction and measured by UV absorbance on a Nanodrop 2000c. A word on this clone: Its target antigen remains unknown. Qualities for individual bases were not recorded, and no much larger clone is one base off.

In this chain, TRBV30 is recombined with TRBJ2-3; 10 central bases correspond to TRBD2. The receptor comes from a man aged 18 to 29 in good health. Some clones in this sample may be carry-over from other donors' samples. Sequenced material: naive CD8+ T cells from PBMCs. Interpreted using the paper, the cell subset or site label stands for: CD45RA+CCR7+. The DNA sequence follows: TGTGCCTTCCAGGGGGTTGGGGTAGCGGGAGGCCCTAGGGATACGCAGTATTTT. This translates into CAFQGVGVAGGPRDTQYF.